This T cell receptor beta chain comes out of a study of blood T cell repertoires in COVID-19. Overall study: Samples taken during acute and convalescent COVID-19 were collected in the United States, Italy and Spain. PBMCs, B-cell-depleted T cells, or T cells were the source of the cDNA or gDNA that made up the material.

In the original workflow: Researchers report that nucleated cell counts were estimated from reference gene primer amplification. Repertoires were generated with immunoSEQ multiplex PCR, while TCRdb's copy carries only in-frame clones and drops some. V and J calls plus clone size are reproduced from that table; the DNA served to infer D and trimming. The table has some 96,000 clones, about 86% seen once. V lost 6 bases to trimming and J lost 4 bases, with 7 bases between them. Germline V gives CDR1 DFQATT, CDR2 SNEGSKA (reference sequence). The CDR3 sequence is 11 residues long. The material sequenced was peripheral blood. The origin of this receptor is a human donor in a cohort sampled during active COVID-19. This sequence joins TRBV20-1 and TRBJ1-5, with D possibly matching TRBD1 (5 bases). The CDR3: CSAGRNQPQHF. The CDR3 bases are TGCAGTGCGGGGCGAAATCAGCCCCAGCATTTT.